The clone carrying this TCR beta chain was detected ten times or more. The data were obtained in a study of early T cells in non-severe SARS-CoV-2 infection. The wider study: Alpha and beta chains were unpaired, from unsorted whole-blood bulk RNA.

From the 5' RACE reads, TCRdb called clonotypes with MiXCR, one entry per CDR3 protein. The top ten clones hold roughly 1.3% of a sample with just over 70,000 distinct CDR3 sequences, around 13% of them seen once. The clonotype comes from an adult who was a healthcare worker with PCR-confirmed SARS-CoV-2 infection or an uninfected control (not recorded which). The sample comprised whole blood.

CDR3 amino acids: CASSISGTGVDTQYF. The CDR3 DNA follows: TGTGCCAGCAGTATCTCCGGGACAGGGGTAGATACGCAGTATTTT. This rearrangement joins TRBV12-3 or TRBV12-4 to TRBJ2-3, with 10 positions matching TRBD1. Trimming took 5 bases from V and 5 from J; bases not matched to a gene: 7. The CDR3 extends over 15 amino acids.